This entry concerns a single T cell receptor (beta chain). It lacks a known antigen. Nothing much larger sits one base from this clone, and base qualities are not available. Receptors were amplified or captured by the immunoSEQ multiplex PCR assay. The clones in this table, taken by TCRdb from immuneACCESS, are in-frame only. Not every clone is retained; where verified, under half of the shortfall comes from an unresolved V gene, and the cause of the rest is unknown. A total of around 99,000 clones appear in this sample, about 89% of them only once. Around 17% of the sample comes from the top ten. The sample is drawn from a study of control samples from healthy donors and cancer patients (dated by TCRdb to the early 2020s). CDR1 and CDR2, looked up from the germline V gene, are MNHEY and SVGAGI. From the cysteine through the phenylalanine, the CDR3 covers 15 amino acids. The kept DNA is CDR3 alone, 45 bases in frame from the first base. The germline V and J ends show losses of 6 bases and 5 bases respectively, and no gene match explains 7 bases of the junction.

The source material was blood. The V and J segments used are TRBV6-5 and TRBJ1-5, with 10 central nucleotides matching TRBD1. The sequence was collected from a woman aged 50 to 65 in good health. The nucleotides are TGTGCCAGCAGCGAGACGGGACAGGGGTATCAGCCCCAGCATTTT. Its protein product is CASSETGQGYQPQHF.